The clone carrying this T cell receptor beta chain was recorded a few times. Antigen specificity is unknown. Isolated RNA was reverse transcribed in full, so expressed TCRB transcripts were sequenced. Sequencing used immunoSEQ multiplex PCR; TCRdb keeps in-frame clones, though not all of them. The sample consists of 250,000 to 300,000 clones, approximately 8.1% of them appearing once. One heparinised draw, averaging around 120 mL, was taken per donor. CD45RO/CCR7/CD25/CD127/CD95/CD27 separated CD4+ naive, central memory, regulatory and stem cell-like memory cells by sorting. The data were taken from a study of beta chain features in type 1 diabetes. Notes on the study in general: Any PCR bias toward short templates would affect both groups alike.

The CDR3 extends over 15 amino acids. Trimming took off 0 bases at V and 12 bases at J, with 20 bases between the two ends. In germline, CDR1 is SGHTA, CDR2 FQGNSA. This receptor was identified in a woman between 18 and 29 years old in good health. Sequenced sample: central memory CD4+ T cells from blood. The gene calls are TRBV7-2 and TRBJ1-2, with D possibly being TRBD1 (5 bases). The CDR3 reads CASSLAGTVRLLDTF. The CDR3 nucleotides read TGTGCCAGCAGCTTAGCAGGGACGGTCCGATTGTTGGACACCTTC.